This T cell receptor (beta chain) was documented in a study of response to subunit inactivated influenza vaccine. General observations from the study: That few new T cells are recruited by each seasonal influenza vaccination was the authors' suggestion.

In regard to this clonotype: Its antigen is not identified.

MiXCR, applied by TCRdb to the RT-PCR reads, yields one record per CDR3 protein. Counted here are a few hundred thousand distinct CDR3 sequences, more than 10% occurring once; the ten biggest clones make up 7.8%. This CDR3 is built from 13 residues. Germline CDR1 and CDR2: MNHNS and SASEGT. V lost 7 bases and J lost 1, with 10 bases in between. The chain recombines TRBV6-1 with TRBJ1-1; D is undetermined. The receptor's source is a man aged 50-59 years who received an inactivated influenza vaccine. Sequenced material: non-naive T cells sorted from PBMCs, taken 14 days before vaccination. The CDR3 DNA reads TGTGCCAGCACCCAACCCGGGAACACTGAAGCTTTCTTT. Encoded protein: CASTQPGNTEAFF.